The 18 T cell receptor beta chains below were found in one sample sequenced in a study of T cell repertoires in cytomegalovirus infection. No cognate antigen is known for these TCRs. TCRdb itself ran the reads through MiXCR, one entry per CDR3 protein. Of some 57,000 distinct CDR3 sequences detected, 33% appear once; the ten largest clones hold nearly 70%. The sample taken for sequencing was PBMCs, sequenced either directly or after in vitro stimulation (not recorded which). The source of these receptors is a human donor in good health (CMV status not recorded). Some clones in this sample may be carry-over from other donors' samples.

This clonotype showed up just a few times. The chain recombines TRBV5-1 with TRBJ2-7; D is ambiguous. With 5 bases removed from V and 3 bases from J, the gap between germline ends came to 9 bases. The CDR3 has 12 amino acids. CDR1 and CDR2 from the germline V gene are SGHRS and YFSETQ. The CDR3 region has the DNA TGCGCCAGCAGTTCGGACGGCTACGAGCAGTACTTC. The encoded protein is CASSSDGYEQYF.

This clonotype showed up just a few times. This chain links TRBV7-2 with TRBJ1-2; no firm D call. The germline V gene has CDR1 SGHTA and CDR2 FQGNSA. This CDR3 has 12 amino acids. V was cut by 3 bases and J by 3 bases, with 5 bases left in between. CDR3 bases: TGTGCCAGCAGCTTCCGGGACTATGGCTACACCTTC. Protein sequence: CASSFRDYGYTF.

The chain is built from TRBV7-2 and TRBJ2-1; 7 bases line up with TRBD2. Germline trimming cut 5 bases from V and 0 bases from J; bases unmatched to any gene: 4. The CDR3 is 15 residues long. Germline loops: CDR1 SGHTA, CDR2 FQGNSA. CDR3 in DNA: TGTGCCAGCAGCCCGCGGACTAGCTCCTACAATGAGCAGTTCTTC. It translates to CASSPRTSSYNEQFF.

This clonotype was recorded a few times. This chain links TRBV20-1 with TRBJ1-1; a possible D gene is TRBD1 (6 bases). Germline V gene data show CDR1 as DFQATT and CDR2 as SNEGSKA (reference sequence). The CDR3 contains 13 residues. The CDR3 here is CSPTQGFDTEAFF. As DNA, the CDR3 is TGCAGCCCAACCCAGGGGTTCGACACTGAAGCTTTCTTT.

This clonotype was seen a handful of times. The V and J genes are TRBV12-3 or TRBV12-4 and TRBJ2-3; no definite D call. Trimming pared 1 base from V and 6 bases from J, leaving 20 bases between. The CDR3 runs 17 residues. Here the CDR3 DNA reads TGTGCCAGCAGTTTAGGACTTTACTACCGGAGACCCGATACGCAGTATTTT. Its translation is CASSLGLYYRRPDTQYF.

V gene TRBV6-5 combines with J gene TRBJ2-3; TRBD1 is a possible D gene (6 bases). This CDR3 contains 14 residues. Germline V CDR1 and CDR2: MNHEY, SVGAGI. Trimming took off 5 bases at V and 6 bases at J, with 15 bases between the two ends. The DNA of the CDR3 is TGTGCCAGCAGTCCCCTCAACAGGGCCGATACGCAGTATTTT. It specifies CASSPLNRADTQYF.

This clonotype turned up a few times. This rearrangement joins TRBV19 to TRBJ2-1; D ambiguous. Trimming cost V 8 bases and J 9 bases, with 17 bases left between them. Germline CDR1 LNHDA, CDR2 SQIVND (reference sequence). The CDR3 length is 13 residues. The CDR3 region is CASGRDVDLEQFF. The CDR3 DNA sequence: TGTGCCAGTGGCCGCGACGTCGACCTTGAGCAGTTCTTC.

V and J are TRBV7-2 and TRBJ2-2, with a tentative D call TRBD1 (5 bases). The CDR3 is made up of 16 amino acids. Trimming stripped 3 bases from V and 0 bases from J, with 11 bases between. The germline gives CDR1 SGHTA, CDR2 FQGNSA. CDR3 protein: CASSFQGGSNTGELFF. DNA for the CDR3: TGTGCCAGCAGCTTCCAGGGCGGCTCGAACACCGGGGAGCTGTTTTTT.

This clonotype was seen repeatedly, ten times or more. CDR3: CASSQASASGPAGELFF. The CDR3 bases are TGCGCCAGCAGCCAAGCCTCGGCTAGCGGTCCCGCCGGGGAGCTGTTTTTT. The chain couples TRBV4-3 to TRBJ2-2; TRBD2 matches at 7 bases. Losses at the gene ends were 1 base for V and 6 bases for J; bases not matched to a gene: 11. The V gene's germline CDR1 is LGHNA and CDR2 YSLEER. This CDR3 is 17 amino acids long.

The genes are TRBV10-3 and TRBJ2-5; a weak D match, TRBD1 (5 bases). CDR3 length: 14 amino acids. CDR1 ENHRY and CDR2 SYGVKD come from the germline V gene. Deletions cut 2 bases from V and 5 bases from J, with 12 bases between. The CDR3 DNA sequence: TGTGCCATCAGTGAGAGCACAGGTCCGGAGACCCAGTACTTC. Its protein product is CAISESTGPETQYF.

The genes are TRBV29-1 and TRBJ1-3; D is unresolved. The CDR3 length is 13 residues. CDR1 SQVTM and CDR2 ANQGSEA come from the germline V gene. The V and J ends lost 5 bases and 0 bases respectively, with 8 bases between them. The CDR3 is CSVTHGSGNTIYF. CDR3 bases: TGCAGCGTTACTCACGGCTCTGGAAACACCATATATTTT.

This clonotype was detected only a few times. The chain employs TRBV7-9 and TRBJ1-1; D call uncertain. CDR3 length: 12 amino acids. Trimming stripped 4 bases from V and 5 bases from J, with 8 bases between. The germline gives CDR1 SEHNR, CDR2 FQNEAQ (reference sequence). The CDR3 sequence is CASSSEGTEAFF. The DNA of the CDR3 is TGTGCCAGCAGCTCGGAGGGAACTGAAGCTTTCTTT.

V gene TRBV12-3 or TRBV12-4 combines with J gene TRBJ2-7; no clear D gene. V was pared by 3 bases and J by 4 bases, with 10 bases between. This CDR3 contains 13 residues. This chain's CDR3 is CASSFQVTYEQYF. The CDR3 region has the DNA TGTGCCAGCAGTTTTCAGGTGACTTACGAGCAGTACTTC.

The genes are TRBV19 and TRBJ1-4; 8 nucleotides agree with TRBD1. V trimming: 6 bases; J trimming: 8 bases; junction bases outside the gene matches: 11. Germline V CDR1 and CDR2: LNHDA, SQIVND (reference sequence). This CDR3 has 15 amino acids. CDR3 loop: CASSTLTRTGEKLFF. The CDR3 region has the DNA TGTGCCAGTAGCACACTAACCCGGACAGGGGAAAAACTGTTTTTT.

This clonotype was counted between two and nine times. The chain carries TRBV7-2 and TRBJ2-1, with 9 bases matching TRBD1. The CDR3 runs to 15 residues. The germline V gene encodes CDR1 SGHTA and CDR2 FQGNSA. Trimming cost V 2 bases and J 7 bases; bases outside gene matches: 6. The CDR3 DNA reads as TGTGCCAGCAGCTTAATGGGACAGGGTAGGAATGAGCAGTTCTTC. It translates to CASSLMGQGRNEQFF.

V gene TRBV7-9 combines with J gene TRBJ1-1; D gene ambiguous. The CDR3 has 15 amino acids. In germline, CDR1 is SEHNR, CDR2 FQNEAQ (reference sequence). V lost 5 bases and J lost 4, with 17 bases in between. CDR3 amino acids: CASSPYPDRTTEAFF. The DNA for the CDR3 is TGTGCCAGCAGCCCCTACCCGGATCGAACCACTGAAGCTTTCTTT.

The V call is TRBV4-1, the J call TRBJ2-7, with D possibly matching TRBD2 (5 bases). Trimming removed 0 bases from V and 4 bases from J, with 13 bases in between. This CDR3 has 15 residues. Germline assignment: CDR1 MGHRA and CDR2 YSYEKL. CDR3 amino acids: CASSQDEGRAYEQYF. The CDR3 DNA is TGCGCCAGCAGCCAAGACGAGGGCAGAGCTTACGAGCAGTACTTC.

The chain links TRBV18 to TRBJ2-1; D is perhaps TRBD1 or TRBD2 (6 bases each). CDR3 size: 15 residues. The V gene lost 5 bases and the J gene lost 8 bases, with 19 bases spanning the gap. Germline V gives CDR1 KGHSH, CDR2 LQKENI. CDR3 sequence: CASSRSAGSGDEQFF. CDR3 nucleotide sequence: TGTGCCAGCTCAAGGTCGGCGGGATCAGGGGATGAGCAGTTCTTC.